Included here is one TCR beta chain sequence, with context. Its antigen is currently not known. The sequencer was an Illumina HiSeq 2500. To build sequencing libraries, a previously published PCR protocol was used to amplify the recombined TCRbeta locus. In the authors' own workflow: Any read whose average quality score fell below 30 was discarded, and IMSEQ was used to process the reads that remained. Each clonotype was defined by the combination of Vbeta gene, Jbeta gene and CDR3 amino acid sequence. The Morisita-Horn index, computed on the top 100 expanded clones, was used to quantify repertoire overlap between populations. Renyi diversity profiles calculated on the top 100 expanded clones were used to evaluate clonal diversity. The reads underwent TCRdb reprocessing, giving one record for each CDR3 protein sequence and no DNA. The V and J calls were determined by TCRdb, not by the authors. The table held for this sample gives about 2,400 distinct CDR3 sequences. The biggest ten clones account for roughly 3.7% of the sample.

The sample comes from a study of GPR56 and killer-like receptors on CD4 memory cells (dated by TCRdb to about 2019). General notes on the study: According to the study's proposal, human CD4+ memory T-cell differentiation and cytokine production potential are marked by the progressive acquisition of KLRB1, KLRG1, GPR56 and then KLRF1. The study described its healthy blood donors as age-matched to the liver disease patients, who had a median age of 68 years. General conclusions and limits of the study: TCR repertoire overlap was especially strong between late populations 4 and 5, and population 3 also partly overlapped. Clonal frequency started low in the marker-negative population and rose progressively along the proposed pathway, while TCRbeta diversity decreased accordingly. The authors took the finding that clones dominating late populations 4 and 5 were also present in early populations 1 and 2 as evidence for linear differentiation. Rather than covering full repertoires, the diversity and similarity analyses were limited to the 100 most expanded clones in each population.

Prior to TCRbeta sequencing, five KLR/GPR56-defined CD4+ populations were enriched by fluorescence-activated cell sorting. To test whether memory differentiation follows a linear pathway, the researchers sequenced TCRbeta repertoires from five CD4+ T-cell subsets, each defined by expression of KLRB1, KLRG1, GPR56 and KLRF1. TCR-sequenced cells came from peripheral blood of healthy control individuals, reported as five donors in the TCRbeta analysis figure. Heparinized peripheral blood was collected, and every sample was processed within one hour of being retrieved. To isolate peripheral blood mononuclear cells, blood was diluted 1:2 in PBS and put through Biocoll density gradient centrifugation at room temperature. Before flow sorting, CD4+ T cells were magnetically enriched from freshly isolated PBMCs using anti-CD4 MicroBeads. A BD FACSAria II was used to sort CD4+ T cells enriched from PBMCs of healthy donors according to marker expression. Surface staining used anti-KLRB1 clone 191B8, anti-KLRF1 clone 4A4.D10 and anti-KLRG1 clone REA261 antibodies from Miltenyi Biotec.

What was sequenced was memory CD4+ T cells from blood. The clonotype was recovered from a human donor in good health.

The CDR3 in this case is CSASSDSNQPQHF. Recombination linked TRBV20-1 to TRBJ1-5. CDR1 and CDR2, looked up from the germline V gene (reference sequence), are DFQATT and SNEGSKA. Including cysteine and phenylalanine, the CDR3 has 13 amino acids. The protein alone is recorded here.